This T cell receptor (beta chain) stems from a study of shared clonotypes between healthy human individuals. Sequencing was at deep level. The authors' processing: Filtering differed because ImmunoSEQ produced junction-only sequences that carried no quality scores. Assay used: immunoSEQ multiplex PCR; TCRdb lists only in-frame clones, some missing. From that table come the V and J calls and clone size; the DNA was used to work out D and trimming. This table has about 2.4 million clones, around 94% appearing once. CDR1 is SGHTA, CDR2 FQGNSA, per germline. Between the trimmed V and J ends, which lost 11 bases and 8 bases, there was a span of 18 bases. CDR3 length: 12 amino acids.

The sequenced sample was naive CD4+ T cells sorted from blood. The subset: CD45RA+ positively selected. The genes are TRBV7-2 and TRBJ1-2; no clear D. This sequence originates from a man between 18 and 35 years old in good health. CDR3 DNA sequence: TGTGCCGGCGGCATTAGATGGAAAGGCTACACCTTC. This sequence encodes CAGGIRWKGYTF.